Below, 29 T cell receptor beta chains from the same sample are listed, as sequenced in a study of T cell responses to AZD1222 COVID-19 vaccine. Only in-frame clones appear in the TCRdb table, and some are missing; sequencing was by immunoSEQ multiplex PCR. Among 100,000 to 150,000 clones listed, 80% to 95% were seen once. The sequences come from peripheral blood, collected 28 days after the second AZD1222 dose. Receptors were obtained from an adult who received the AZD1222 COVID-19 vaccine.

V usage is TRBV3-1 (or the pseudogene TRBV3-2) and J usage is TRBJ1-3; D unresolved. From germline, CDR1 is LGHDT and CDR2 YNNKEL (reference sequence). The CDR3 covers 14 residues. V shed 0 bases and J shed 2 bases, with 5 bases lying between them. The CDR3, as DNA: TGTGCCAGCAGCCAAGATGGGACTGGAAACACCATATATTTT. It specifies CASSQDGTGNTIYF.

This clone was seen a few times. The chain joins TRBV7-9 to TRBJ1-5; TRBD1 matches at 7 bases. The length of the CDR3 is 15 residues. Trimming cost V 4 bases and J 6 bases; bases outside gene matches: 9. CDR1 is SEHNR, CDR2 FQNEAQ, per germline (reference sequence). CDR3 bases: TGTGCCAGCAGCTCCAGCGGACAGGATACTCAGCCCCAGCATTTT. Its protein product is CASSSSGQDTQPQHF.

V usage is TRBV5-6 and J usage is TRBJ2-3; 13 bases are shared with TRBD2. CDR3 length: 19 residues. Trimming at V came to 1 base and at J to 1 base, leaving 9 bases not matched to a gene. Germline assignment: CDR1 SGHDT and CDR2 YYEEEE. The CDR3 loop is CASSLTSGRASVGTDTQYF. As DNA, the CDR3 is TGTGCCAGCAGCTTGACTAGCGGGAGGGCCTCGGTTGGCACAGATACGCAGTATTTT.

The chain links TRBV2 to TRBJ2-7; 9 nucleotides match TRBD1. This CDR3 has 14 amino acids. After removal of 5 bases from V and 2 bases from J, the junction contained 4 bases not matched to a gene. Germline values: CDR1 SNHLY, CDR2 FYNNEI. Written as DNA, the CDR3 is TGTGCCAGCAGTTCCCGGGACAGGGCCTACGAGCAGTACGTC. This gives the protein CASSSRDRAYEQYV.

The chain combines TRBV9 with TRBJ1-1; D is possibly TRBD1 (5 bases). V was trimmed by 4 bases and J by 7 bases, leaving 14 bases between them. The CDR3 has 13 amino acids. CDR1 SGDLS and CDR2 YYNGEE come from the germline V gene. CDR3 amino acids: CASSPWGGNEAFF. Here the CDR3 DNA reads TGTGCCAGCAGCCCATGGGGGGGGAATGAAGCTTTCTTT.

The rearrangement links TRBV10-1 to TRBJ1-5; 10 bases align to TRBD1. Germline assignment: CDR1 WNHNN and CDR2 SYGVQD (reference sequence). The V segment lost 7 bases and the J segment 5 bases; nucleotides outside the gene matches: 14. The CDR3 has 17 residues. CDR3 amino acids: CASTGQGGGTVDQPQHF. CDR3 DNA: TGCGCCAGCACCGGACAGGGGGGGGGAACGGTGGATCAGCCCCAGCATTTT.

The chain has TRBV10-3 and TRBJ1-1; D is unclear. Trimming removed 6 bases at V and 1 base at J, with 15 bases between. CDR1 is ENHRY and CDR2 is SYGVKD in the germline V gene. The CDR3 runs 15 residues. In DNA form, the CDR3 reads TGTGCCATCAGAGATTCCGGCGGCCCGAACACTGAAGCTTTCTTT. Its protein product is CAIRDSGGPNTEAFF.

The count of this clone is one. The gene calls are TRBV2 and TRBJ1-4; D may be TRBD1 (5 bases). Germline V gene lookup returns CDR1 SNHLY and CDR2 FYNNEI. V shed 6 bases and J shed 10 bases, with 18 bases lying between them. CDR3 size: 14 residues. CDR3: CASRAGLPGGKLFF. For the CDR3, the DNA is TGTGCCAGCAGGGCCGGTCTGCCGGGGGGAAAACTGTTTTTT.

The chain uses TRBV7-8 and TRBJ1-2; tentatively, D is TRBD1 (6 bases). The CDR3 runs 18 residues. Germline V gene sequence: CDR1 SGHVS, CDR2 FQNEAQ. V gave up 7 bases and J gave up 2 bases, with 26 bases separating them. Here the CDR3 reads CASIRGRTQGKLNYGYTF. For the CDR3, the DNA is TGTGCCAGCATTCGGGGGCGGACACAGGGTAAATTGAACTATGGCTACACCTTC.

V usage is TRBV6-6 and J usage is TRBJ1-5; 9 bases are shared with TRBD1. Germline-derived CDR1 and CDR2 are MNHNY and SVGAGI (reference sequence). The CDR3 is 14 residues long. V trimming: 6 bases; J trimming: 5 bases; junction bases outside the gene matches: 5. For the CDR3, the DNA is TGTGCCAGCAGGGAGACAGGGGGGGATCAGCCCCAGCATTTT. It is translated as CASRETGGDQPQHF.

J is TRBJ1-6 and V is TRBV9, with D unclear. Germline lookup yields CDR1 SGDLS and CDR2 YYNGEE. The CDR3 is 14 amino acids. With 0 bases removed from V and 4 bases from J, the gap between germline ends came to 5 bases. The DNA of the CDR3 is TGTGCCAGCAGCGTAGGGTCTTATAATTCACCCCTCCACTTT. Translating gives CASSVGSYNSPLHF.

This chain connects TRBV2 to TRBJ1-3; D possibly corresponds to TRBD1 (5 bases). V lost 7 bases to trimming and J lost 1 base, with 8 bases between them. In germline, CDR1 is SNHLY, CDR2 FYNNEI. The CDR3 has 13 amino acids. In nucleotides, the CDR3 is TGTGCCAGCACCAGGGATTCTGGAAACACCATATATTTT. It encodes CASTRDSGNTIYF.

The sample holds a few counts of this clone. The chain couples TRBV20-1 to TRBJ1-2; the D is unclear. CDR1 DFQATT and CDR2 SNEGSKA come from the germline V gene (reference sequence). The germline V and J ends were trimmed by 3 bases and 8 bases, with 7 bases remaining between them. CDR3 length equals 10 residues. CDR3 residues: CSARNPGYTF. DNA of the CDR3: TGCAGTGCTAGGAACCCGGGCTACACCTTC.

The chain couples TRBV28 to TRBJ1-1; 8 nucleotides agree with TRBD1. Trimming removed 9 bases from V and 0 bases from J; junction bases left unmatched: 9. Germline CDR1 and CDR2: MDHEN and SYDVKM. The CDR3 loop spans 15 amino acids. The CDR3 region has the DNA TGTGCCAGTTCCCAGGGGGCTCGGATGAACACTGAAGCTTTCTTT. Protein sequence: CASSQGARMNTEAFF. The complete variable domain, with remaining parts taken from reference TRBV28 and TRBJ1-1, reads DVKVTQSSRYLVKRTGEKVFLECVQDMDHENMFWYRQDPGLGLRLIYFSYDVKMKEKGDIPEGYSVSREKKERFSLILESASTNQTSMYLCASSQGARMNTEAFFGQGTRLTVV.

The V call is TRBV2, the J call TRBJ1-4; D not resolved. The CDR3 contains 14 residues. CDR1 and CDR2 (germline): SNHLY, FYNNEI. V lost 8 bases and J lost 2, with 12 bases in between. The CDR3 bases are TGTGCCAGCCTAAACCCGGCGACTAATGAAAAACTGTTTTTT. It yields the protein CASLNPATNEKLFF.

J is TRBJ2-1 and V is TRBV15; 14 bases match TRBD2. The CDR3 covers 19 residues. Per germline, CDR1 LNHNV and CDR2 YYDKDF (reference sequence). Germline trimming cut 2 bases from V and 4 bases from J; bases unmatched to any gene: 10. As DNA, the CDR3 is TGTGCCACCAGCAGACGACCGGGACTAGCGGGAGAGTTGTACAATGAGCAGTTCTTC. Protein product: CATSRRPGLAGELYNEQFF.

This chain connects TRBV27 to TRBJ2-1; TRBD2 agrees at 8 bases. V lost 0 bases, J lost 3 bases, and 1 base stayed unmatched. The germline V gene encodes CDR1 MNHEY and CDR2 SMNVEV (reference sequence). The CDR3 spans 15 residues. The CDR3 region has the DNA TGTGCCAGCAGTTTATCGCGGGAGGTCTACAATGAGCAGTTCTTC. This sequence encodes CASSLSREVYNEQFF.

The J gene is TRBJ2-7, the V gene TRBV5-1; D unresolved. CDR1 and CDR2 (germline): SGHRS, YFSETQ. Trimming left V 4 bases short and J 2 bases short, with 13 bases between. The CDR3 runs 14 residues. The CDR3 reads CASSQDSATYEQYF. For the CDR3, the DNA is TGCGCCAGCAGCCAGGATAGTGCCACCTACGAGCAGTACTTC.

The rearrangement joins TRBV27 to TRBJ1-5; D uncertain. V dropped 1 base and J dropped 0 bases, with 4 bases sitting between them. The CDR3 has 14 residues. Per germline, CDR1 MNHEY and CDR2 SMNVEV (reference sequence). The CDR3 loop reads CASSLWDSNQPQHF. The CDR3 DNA reads as TGTGCCAGCAGTTTATGGGATAGCAATCAGCCCCAGCATTTT.

The J gene is TRBJ1-5, the V gene TRBV19; D remains ambiguous. V shed 3 bases and J shed 3 bases, with 0 bases lying between them. The germline V gene has CDR1 LNHDA and CDR2 SQIVND (reference sequence). This CDR3 spans 11 amino acids. The CDR3, as DNA: TGTGCCAGTAGTATCAATCAGCCCCAGCATTTT. Amino acid sequence: CASSINQPQHF.

The chain combines TRBV19 with TRBJ1-5; D not certain. The CDR3 has 16 residues. The germline gives CDR1 LNHDA, CDR2 SQIVND (reference sequence). V was shortened by 3 bases and J by 6 bases, with 18 bases between the two germline ends. CDR3 amino acids: CASSIGGSTISQPQHF. Here the CDR3 DNA reads TGTGCCAGTAGTATCGGCGGGAGTACTATTAGTCAGCCCCAGCATTTT.

In nucleotides, the CDR3 is TGTGCCAGCAGCCGAACCCTGCCCGTGGCGGCAGCTCTACCCTACGAGCAGTACTTC. Encoded protein: CASSRTLPVAAALPYEQYF. The gene calls are TRBV6-6 and TRBJ2-7; unclear D gene. The length of the CDR3 is 19 residues. Germline V gene lookup returns CDR1 MNHNY and CDR2 SVGAGI (reference sequence). Trimming took 6 bases from V and 2 from J, leaving 29 bases between them.

The genes are TRBV18 and TRBJ2-5; D could derive from TRBD1 or TRBD2 (5 bases each). The ends were cut back, 6 bases at V and 2 bases at J, with 10 bases in the middle. This CDR3 spans 13 amino acids. CDR1 KGHSH and CDR2 LQKENI come from the germline V gene. Here the CDR3 DNA reads TGTGCCAGCTCCCTGGGGGATCAAGAGACCCAGTACTTC. Translated, it gives CASSLGDQETQYF.

V is TRBV19 and J is TRBJ1-5; 8 nucleotides align to TRBD1. V lost 4 bases to trimming and J lost 3 bases; unmatched junction nucleotides: 5. Germline V CDR1 and CDR2: LNHDA, SQIVND (reference sequence). The CDR3 spans 15 residues. This CDR3 reads CASSSSGGPNQPQHF. CDR3 coding DNA: TGTGCCAGTAGTAGTTCAGGGGGCCCCAATCAGCCCCAGCATTTT. The full variable domain, with the rest looked up from reference TRBV19 and TRBJ1-5, is DGGITQSPKYLFRKEGQNVTLSCEQNLNHDAMYWYRQDPGQGLRLIYYSQIVNDFQKGDIAEGYSVSREKKESFPLTVTSAQKNPTAFYLCASSSSGGPNQPQHFGDGTRLSIL.

This chain uses TRBV21-1 with TRBJ1-4. TRBV21-1 is given as a pseudogene. The CDR3 is 14 residues long. CDR3 sequence (DNA): TGTGCCAGCAGGGCCGGGAATACAAATGAAAAACTGTTTTTT. This gives the protein CASRAGNTNEKLFF.

The chain joins TRBV2 to TRBJ2-1, with 16 positions matching TRBD2. Germline CDR1 is SNHLY and CDR2 is FYNNEI. The CDR3 sequence is 21 residues long. With 2 bases clipped from V and 3 bases from J, the junction kept 13 bases outside the gene matches. The CDR3 reads CASSEWGPGLAGGAGYNEQFF. The DNA for the CDR3 is TGTGCCAGCAGTGAATGGGGTCCGGGACTAGCGGGAGGGGCGGGCTACAATGAGCAGTTCTTC. Together with reference TRBV2 and TRBJ2-1, the CDR3 gives the full variable domain: EPEVTQTPSHQVTQMGQEVILRCVPISNHLYFYWYRQILGQKVEFLVSFYNNEISEKSEIFDDQFSVERPDGSNFTLKIRSTKLEDSAMYFCASSEWGPGLAGGAGYNEQFFGPGTRLTVL.

The rearrangement joins TRBV3-1 (or the pseudogene TRBV3-2) to TRBJ1-1; 8 positions agree with TRBD1. V trimming: 4 bases; J trimming: 5 bases; junction bases outside the gene matches: 3. This CDR3 comprises 13 residues. CDR1 LGHDT and CDR2 YNNKEL come from the germline V gene (reference sequence). The CDR3 bases are TGTGCCAGCAGCCGCAGGGGGCAAACTGAAGCTTTCTTT. Residues: CASSRRGQTEAFF.

The chain employs TRBV6-5 and TRBJ2-2; 8 nucleotides agree with TRBD2. The ends lost 7 bases at V and 7 bases at J; junction bases unmatched: 8. Germline CDR1 reads MNHEY; CDR2 reads SVGAGI. There are 14 residues in the CDR3. CDR3 sequence reads: CASTSLAAVGELFF. CDR3 nucleotides: TGTGCCAGCACCTCACTAGCGGCGGTCGGGGAGCTGTTTTTT.

The J gene is TRBJ1-5, the V gene TRBV19; D is uncertain. The CDR3 has 15 amino acids. Germline assignment: CDR1 LNHDA and CDR2 SQIVND (reference sequence). V lost 5 bases, J lost 1 base, and 12 bases lay in between. The CDR3 here is CASSLGLDSNQPQHF. The CDR3 nucleotides are TGTGCCAGTAGTTTGGGCCTTGACAGCAATCAGCCCCAGCATTTT.